The clone carrying this TCR beta chain was recorded at least ten times. Its antigen is still unknown. The hyperthyroidism was newly diagnosed and had lasted under 2 months; the patients were aged 18 to 65. For the diagnoses, clinical symptoms, serum thyroxine and TRAb, thyroid ultrasound and orbital computed tomography were used. TCR beta CDR3 region amplification was performed from RNA transcripts. HTBI primers drove first-round RT-PCR of the TCR CDR3. TCRdb re-derived calls from the multiplex PCR reads in MiXCR, one entry per CDR3 protein. The table has hundreds of thousands of distinct CDR3 sequences, approximately 13% seen once; the top ten hold approximately 5.7%. CDR1 MNHNS and CDR2 SASEGT come from the germline V gene. Unmatched junction bases numbered 13, after V lost 10 bases and J lost 5 bases. The CDR3 is made up of 14 amino acids. This sample was taken from a study of T cells in Graves' hyperthyroidism and ophthalmopathy. Study-wide points: From stable hyperthyroidism, ophthalmopathy was separated by a 13 V-J model. Most clonotypes expanded in the thyroid (above 0.001) were also present in blood.

The sequencing input was blood. This sequence originates from a woman aged 30 to 39 with Graves' hyperthyroidism that later progressed to Graves' ophthalmopathy. V gene TRBV6-1 combines with J gene TRBJ2-7, with TRBD2 matching 8 bases. The CDR3 nucleotides are TGTGCCACCGACCCAGGTAGCGGGATAGACGAGCAGTACTTC. It codes for CATDPGSGIDEQYF.